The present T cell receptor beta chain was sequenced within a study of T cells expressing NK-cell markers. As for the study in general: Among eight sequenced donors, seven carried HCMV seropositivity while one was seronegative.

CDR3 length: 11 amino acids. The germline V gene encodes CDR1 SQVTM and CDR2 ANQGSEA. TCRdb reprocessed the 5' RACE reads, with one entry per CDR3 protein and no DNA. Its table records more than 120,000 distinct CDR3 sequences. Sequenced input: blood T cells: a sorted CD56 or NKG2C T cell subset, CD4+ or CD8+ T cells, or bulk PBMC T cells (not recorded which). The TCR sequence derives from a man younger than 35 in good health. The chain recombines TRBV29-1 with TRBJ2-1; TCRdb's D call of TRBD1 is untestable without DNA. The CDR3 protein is CSVLRGPEQFF.